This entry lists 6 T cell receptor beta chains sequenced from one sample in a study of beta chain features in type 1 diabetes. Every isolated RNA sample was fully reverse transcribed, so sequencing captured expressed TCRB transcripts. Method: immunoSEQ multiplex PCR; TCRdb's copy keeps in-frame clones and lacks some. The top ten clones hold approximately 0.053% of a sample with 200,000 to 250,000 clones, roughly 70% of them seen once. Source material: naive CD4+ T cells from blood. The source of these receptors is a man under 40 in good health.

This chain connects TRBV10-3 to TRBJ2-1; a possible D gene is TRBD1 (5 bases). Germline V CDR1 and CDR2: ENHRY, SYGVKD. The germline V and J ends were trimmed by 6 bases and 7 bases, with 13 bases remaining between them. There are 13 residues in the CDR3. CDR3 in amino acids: CAIRGRGGNEQFF. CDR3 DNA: TGTGCCATCAGGGGTAGGGGCGGAAATGAGCAGTTCTTC.

CDR3 residues: CASSQDSKLAREQYF. The CDR3 nucleotides are TGTGCCAGCAGCCAAGATTCGAAGCTAGCTAGAGAGCAGTACTTC. This chain joins TRBV4-2 and TRBJ2-7; possibly TRBD2 for D (5 bases). The germline gives CDR1 LGHNA, CDR2 YNFKEQ. V lost 0 bases, J lost 7 bases, and 16 bases lay in between. This CDR3 region has 15 residues.

The CDR3 DNA reads TGTGCCGTGGGGTCATCTGGAAACACCATATATTTT. As protein: CAVGSSGNTIYF. V and J are TRBV19 and TRBJ1-3; D gene unclear. V shed 11 bases and J shed 1 base, with 9 bases lying between them. Germline CDR1 and CDR2: LNHDA and SQIVND (reference sequence). CDR3 length: 12 residues.

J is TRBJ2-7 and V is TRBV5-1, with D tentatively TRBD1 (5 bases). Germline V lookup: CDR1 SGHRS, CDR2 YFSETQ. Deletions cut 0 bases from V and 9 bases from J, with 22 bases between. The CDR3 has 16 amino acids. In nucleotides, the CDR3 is TGCGCCAGCAGCTTGGGGTACAGGCAAACCCCGGAGCGGCAGTACTTC. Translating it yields CASSLGYRQTPERQYF.

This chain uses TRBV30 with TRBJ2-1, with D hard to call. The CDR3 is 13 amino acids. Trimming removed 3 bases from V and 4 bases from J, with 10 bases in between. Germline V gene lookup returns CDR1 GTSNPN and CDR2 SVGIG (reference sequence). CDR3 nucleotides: TGTGCCTGGAGGCCGGCTTTATACAATGAGCAGTTCTTC. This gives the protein CAWRPALYNEQFF.

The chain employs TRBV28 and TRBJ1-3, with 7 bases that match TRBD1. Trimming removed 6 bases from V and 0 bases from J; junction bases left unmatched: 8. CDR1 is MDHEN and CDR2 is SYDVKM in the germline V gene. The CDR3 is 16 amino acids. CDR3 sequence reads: CASRRQGTSSGNTIYF. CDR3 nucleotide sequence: TGTGCCAGCAGGAGACAGGGAACAAGCTCTGGAAACACCATATATTTT.